Listed here are 18 T cell receptor beta chains from one sample, sequenced in a study of Ad26.COV2.S vaccination and SARS-CoV-2 variants. Regarding treatment: about 20 received Ad26.COV2.S at low or high dose, single or two shots; roughly five received placebo; per-sample allocation not given. Samples analyzed were those drawn on day 63 after the first vaccine or placebo injection. The repertoire was sequenced with immunoSEQ multiplex PCR; TCRdb's copy has only in-frame clones and lacks some. The sample shows 300,000 to 500,000 clones, approximately 90% of them seen only once. Specimen: peripheral blood, collected in a trial of Ad26.COV2.S vaccine versus placebo. These receptors all come from a person aged 18-65 years who received the Ad26.COV2.S COVID-19 vaccine or a placebo.

This chain uses TRBV15 with TRBJ1-2; D gene ambiguous. Germline CDR1 is LNHNV and CDR2 is YYDKDF (reference sequence). The V and J ends lost 5 bases and 2 bases respectively, with 9 bases between them. This CDR3 has 13 amino acids. The CDR3 loop reads CATSRQWNYGYTF. The CDR3 coding sequence is TGTGCCACCAGCCGCCAGTGGAACTATGGCTACACCTTC.

V and J are TRBV30 and TRBJ2-3, with 7 bases aligning to TRBD2. The CDR3 runs 14 residues. V shed 0 bases and J 5 bases; nucleotides not matched to a gene: 5. The germline gives CDR1 GTSNPN, CDR2 SVGIG (reference sequence). CDR3 loop: CAWSVGEGGDTQYF. For the CDR3, the DNA is TGTGCCTGGAGTGTCGGGGAGGGAGGAGATACGCAGTATTTT. The whole variable domain, filled in from reference TRBV30 and TRBJ2-3, reads SQTIHQWPATLVQPVGSPLSLECTVEGTSNPNLYWYRQAAGRGLQLLFYSVGIGQISSEVPQNLSASRPQDRQFILSSKKLLLSDSGFYLCAWSVGEGGDTQYFGPGTRLTVL.

A single count supports this clone. This chain uses TRBV30 with TRBJ1-2; maybe TRBD1 (5 bases). Trimming pared 4 bases from V and 4 bases from J, leaving 10 bases between. CDR1 GTSNPN and CDR2 SVGIG come from the germline V gene (reference sequence). The CDR3 extends over 12 amino acids. CDR3 sequence: CAWTQGRYGYTF. DNA for the CDR3: TGTGCCTGGACCCAGGGCCGCTATGGCTACACCTTC. Full variable domain (remainder filled in from reference TRBV30 and TRBJ1-2): SQTIHQWPATLVQPVGSPLSLECTVEGTSNPNLYWYRQAAGRGLQLLFYSVGIGQISSEVPQNLSASRPQDRQFILSSKKLLLSDSGFYLCAWTQGRYGYTFGSGTRLTVV.

This clone has a single count. The chain carries TRBV5-6 and TRBJ2-1; D unclear. Germline values: CDR1 SGHDT, CDR2 YYEEEE. This CDR3 has 12 amino acids. The V end was cut by 1 base, the J end by 6 bases, with 5 bases between. In DNA form, the CDR3 reads TGTGCCAGCAGCTTGTCGGTCAATGAGCAGTTCTTC. This sequence encodes CASSLSVNEQFF. Filled out from reference TRBV5-6 and TRBJ2-1, the complete variable domain reads DAGVTQSPTHLIKTRGQQVTLRCSPKSGHDTVSWYQQALGQGPQFIFQYYEEEERQRGNFPDRFSGHQFPNYSSELNVNALLLGDSALYLCASSLSVNEQFFGPGTRLTVL.

V is TRBV7-6 and J is TRBJ2-1, with D possibly matching TRBD1 (6 bases). The V gene's germline CDR1 is SGHVS and CDR2 FNYEAQ. This CDR3 is built from 17 residues. Trimming removed 2 bases from V and 0 bases from J, with 14 bases in between. The CDR3 spells CASSLSIGTSSYNEQFF. CDR3 nucleotides: TGTGCCAGCAGCTTATCTATTGGGACAAGCTCCTACAATGAGCAGTTCTTC.

This clone was picked up a small number of times. The chain couples TRBV5-1 to TRBJ2-2; D possibly corresponds to TRBD1 (5 bases). V was shortened by 0 bases and J by 5 bases, with 11 bases between the two germline ends. The CDR3 has 15 residues. CDR1 and CDR2 (germline): SGHRS, YFSETQ. CDR3 sequence reads: CASSLDQGKTGELFF. The DNA of the CDR3 is TGCGCCAGCAGCTTGGATCAGGGTAAAACCGGGGAGCTGTTTTTT.

Comments on this clone: The sample carries other DNA sequences with the same CDR3. The V and J genes are TRBV4-1 and TRBJ2-7; 7 bases line up with TRBD2. The length of the CDR3 is 14 residues. Germline trimming cut 0 bases from V and 4 bases from J; bases unmatched to any gene: 3. CDR1 and CDR2 from the germline V gene are MGHRA and YSYEKL. The CDR3 here is CASSQERGRYEQYF. The CDR3 DNA reads as TGCGCCAGCAGCCAAGAGCGGGGGAGGTACGAGCAGTACTTC.

This clone was detected once. The chain carries TRBV28 and TRBJ1-2, with a tentative D call TRBD1 (6 bases). V shed 4 bases and J shed 4 bases, with 13 bases lying between them. The CDR3 extends over 14 amino acids. Germline CDR1 is MDHEN and CDR2 is SYDVKM. The CDR3 DNA sequence: TGTGCCAGCAGTTCAGGGGTTGGGCTCTATGGCTACACCTTC. Amino acids: CASSSGVGLYGYTF.

The table lists this clone with a count of one. The V and J genes are TRBV4-1 and TRBJ1-1; D might be TRBD1 (5 bases). CDR3 size: 15 residues. Germline assignment: CDR1 MGHRA and CDR2 YSYEKL. V was cut by 0 bases and J by 2 bases, with 10 bases left in between. Here the CDR3 DNA reads TGCGCCAGCAGCCAAGAATTCGGGGGAAACACTGAAGCTTTCTTT. This gives the protein CASSQEFGGNTEAFF.

The chain uses TRBV4-1 and TRBJ2-5, with D possibly matching TRBD1 (5 bases). Germline values: CDR1 MGHRA, CDR2 YSYEKL. This CDR3 has 14 amino acids. Trimming took off 5 bases at V and 3 bases at J, with 13 bases between the two ends. The CDR3 region has the DNA TGCGCCAGCAGCTCCTCGGTAGGGGAAGAGACCCAGTACTTC. Translation gives CASSSSVGEETQYF.

This chain joins TRBV11-2 and TRBJ2-2; 9 bases match TRBD1. The CDR3 is 15 residues long. Germline assignment: CDR1 SGHAT and CDR2 FQNNGV. V shed 5 bases, J shed 7 bases, and the junction held 8 bases outside the gene matches. CDR3 nucleotides: TGTGCCAGCAGCGCCTACAGGGGGCAAGTCGGGGAGCTGTTTTTT. Its protein product is CASSAYRGQVGELFF.

The V call is TRBV6-2 or TRBV6-3, the J call TRBJ2-1; TRBD2 aligns across 8 bases. V was pared by 2 bases and J by 2 bases, with 2 bases of the junction left unmatched. There are 15 residues in the CDR3. Germline-derived CDR1 and CDR2 are MNHEY and SVGEGT. The CDR3: CASSYRGGTYNEQFF. The CDR3 nucleotides read TGTGCCAGCAGTTACCGGGGGGGCACCTACAATGAGCAGTTCTTC.

In its sample, this clone was seen once. CDR3: CSVEGGAGVLRGYTF. The CDR3 DNA reads TGCAGCGTTGAAGGGGGGGCCGGGGTCCTCAGAGGCTACACCTTC. The J gene is TRBJ1-2, the V gene TRBV29-1; a weak D match, TRBD1 (6 bases). CDR3 length equals 15 residues. Trimming stripped 1 base from V and 8 bases from J, with 20 bases between. Looked up from germline, CDR1 is SQVTM and CDR2 is ANQGSEA. The full variable domain, rest sourced from reference TRBV29-1 and TRBJ1-2, is SAVISQKPSRDICQRGTSLTIQCQVDSQVTMMFWYRQQPGQSLTLIATANQGSEATYESGFVIDKFPISRPNLTFSTLTVSNMSPEDSSIYLCSVEGGAGVLRGYTFGSGTRLTVV.

This clone was detected only once. The chain recombines TRBV11-3 with TRBJ2-2; D is perhaps TRBD1 (7 bases). The CDR3 covers 16 residues. V lost 5 bases, J lost 2 bases, and 15 bases lay in between. Germline values: CDR1 SGHNT, CDR2 YENEEA. Here the CDR3 DNA reads TGTGCCAGCAGCCGCGCGGGACAGTTAAACACCGGGGAGCTGTTTTTT. This sequence encodes CASSRAGQLNTGELFF.

The J gene is TRBJ2-5, the V gene TRBV24-1; TRBD1 agrees at 8 bases. The CDR3 loop spans 16 amino acids. V lost 4 bases and J lost 5; bases outside the gene matches: 11. Germline CDR1 KGHDR, CDR2 SFDVKD. The CDR3 sequence: CATSETATGARETQYF. CDR3 DNA: TGTGCCACCAGTGAAACCGCGACAGGGGCGAGGGAGACCCAGTACTTC.

The CDR3 DNA sequence: TGTGCCAGCAGCGTAGGGACAGGGGCTAATCCCATCGGCTACACCTTC. This translates into CASSVGTGANPIGYTF. This rearrangement joins TRBV9 to TRBJ1-2, with TRBD1 identical over 9 bases. This CDR3 has 16 amino acids. The ends lost 0 bases at V and 8 bases at J; junction bases unmatched: 11. Germline lookup yields CDR1 SGDLS and CDR2 YYNGEE.

The genes are TRBV30 and TRBJ1-3; TRBD1 might be the D (5 bases). Germline assignment: CDR1 GTSNPN and CDR2 SVGIG (reference sequence). The CDR3 totals 16 residues. The V and J ends lost 2 bases and 0 bases respectively, with 14 bases between them. The CDR3 reads CAWSPGLISSGNTIYF. The CDR3 DNA reads as TGTGCCTGGAGTCCGGGACTAATTAGCTCTGGAAACACCATATATTTT.

The chain links TRBV9 to TRBJ1-4; tentatively, D is TRBD1 (6 bases). The CDR3 sequence is 13 residues long. Germline assignment: CDR1 SGDLS and CDR2 YYNGEE. V was trimmed by 6 bases and J by 14 bases, leaving 20 bases between them. CDR3 bases: TGTGCCAGCAACCCCGCACCCGGACAGCCGCTGTTTTTT. This translates into CASNPAPGQPLFF.